Listed here are 8 T cell receptor beta chains from one sample, sequenced in a study of T cells in Graves' hyperthyroidism and ophthalmopathy. Regions amplified from RNA transcripts were the TCR beta CDR3 regions. First-round RT-PCR targeting the TCR CDR3 was performed with the HTBI primer set. In TCRdb, the multiplex PCR reads were re-called with MiXCR into one record per CDR3 protein. The sample yields roughly 250,000 distinct CDR3 sequences, 20% to 25% seen once. The sample comprised blood. The receptors come from a man younger than 40 with Graves' ophthalmopathy.

The sample holds a few counts of this clonotype. The V and J genes are TRBV2 and TRBJ1-1; D not certain. This CDR3 spans 11 amino acids. The V end was cut by 1 base, the J end by 6 bases, with 3 bases between. Germline V gene data show CDR1 as SNHLY and CDR2 as FYNNEI. The CDR3 spells CASSEVAEAFF. The CDR3 DNA reads TGTGCCAGCAGTGAAGTCGCTGAAGCTTTCTTT.

The sample holds a few counts of this clonotype. This rearrangement joins TRBV5-1 to TRBJ1-3; D remains unclear. The CDR3 contains 14 residues. V was clipped by 0 bases and J by 0 bases, with 4 bases between them. Germline-derived CDR1 and CDR2 are SGHRS and YFSETQ. CDR3 in DNA: TGCGCCAGCAGCTTGGCCGCCTCTGGAAACACCATATATTTT. Translation: CASSLAASGNTIYF. The variable domain in full, completed from reference TRBV5-1 and TRBJ1-3, reads KAGVTQTPRYLIKTRGQQVTLSCSPISGHRSVSWYQQTPGQGLQFLFEYFSETQRNKGNFPGRFSGRQFSNSRSEMNVSTLELGDSALYLCASSLAASGNTIYFGEGSWLTVV.

This clonotype was counted between two and nine times. This chain uses TRBV28 with TRBJ2-6; the D is unclear. The CDR3 extends over 15 amino acids. Germline V gene data show CDR1 as MDHEN and CDR2 as SYDVKM. The V end lost 2 bases, the J end lost 1 base, and 6 bases lay between the germline ends. The CDR3 region has the DNA TGTGCCAGCAGTTTAATCCTTTCTGGGGCCAACGTCCTGACTTTC. Protein sequence: CASSLILSGANVLTF.

Ten or more counts support this clonotype. This sequence joins TRBV2 and TRBJ2-5, with 9 nucleotides matching TRBD1. CDR3 length: 15 residues. The germline V gene has CDR1 SNHLY and CDR2 FYNNEI. Losses at the gene ends were 5 bases for V and 2 bases for J; bases not matched to a gene: 6. The CDR3 here is CASSSPGQGQETQYF. The CDR3 DNA reads TGTGCCAGCAGTTCCCCGGGACAGGGACAAGAGACCCAGTACTTC.

The table lists this clonotype with a few counts. The rearrangement links TRBV7-2 to TRBJ1-5; TRBD1 matches at 7 bases. The germline gives CDR1 SGHTA, CDR2 FQGNSA. Unmatched junction bases numbered 8, after V lost 5 bases and J lost 4 bases. This CDR3 spans 15 amino acids. CDR3 DNA: TGTGCCAGCAGCGCATACAGGGGTGGGAATCAGCCCCAGCATTTT. It encodes CASSAYRGGNQPQHF.

Only a few counts were recorded for this clonotype. This chain connects TRBV29-1 to TRBJ1-2, with TRBD1 matching over 10 bases. CDR1 is SQVTM, CDR2 ANQGSEA, per germline. The CDR3 consists of 12 residues. DNA of the CDR3: TGCAGTGGGGGACAGGGGAGAGATGGCTACACCTTC. Encoded protein: CSGGQGRDGYTF.

This clonotype was seen only a few times. The chain couples TRBV3-1 to TRBJ2-6; D remains ambiguous. Deletions cut 2 bases from V and 0 bases from J, with 14 bases between. CDR3 length equals 18 residues. Germline V gene lookup returns CDR1 LGHDT and CDR2 YNNKEL (reference sequence). The CDR3 coding sequence is TGTGCCAGCAGCCAAAAAAGCCCTATCTTCTCTGGGGCCAACGTCCTGACTTTC. Translated: CASSQKSPIFSGANVLTF. The full variable domain, completed using reference TRBV3-1 and TRBJ2-6, is DTAVSQTPKYLVTQMGNDKSIKCEQNLGHDTMYWYKQDSKKFLKIMFSYNNKELIINETVPNRFSPKSPDKAHLNLHINSLELGDSAVYFCASSQKSPIFSGANVLTFGAGSRLTVL.

This clonotype turned up a few times. The chain employs TRBV3-1 and TRBJ2-7; D possibly uses TRBD1 or TRBD2 (5 bases each). The CDR3 contains 13 residues. Germline V CDR1 and CDR2: LGHDT, YNNKEL (reference sequence). V was shortened by 1 base and J by 6 bases, with 10 bases between the two germline ends. CDR3: CASSQGKGPEQYF. The CDR3 DNA is TGTGCCAGCAGCCAAGGAAAGGGACCCGAGCAGTACTTC.